These T cell receptor beta chains were read from a single sample in a study of tumor and adjacent non-tumor tissue in lung cancer. A single record per CDR3 protein comes from TCRdb applying MiXCR to the multiplex PCR reads. The data hold 50,000 or so distinct CDR3 sequences, with 70% to 80% observed a single time. The sample was distant non-tumor lung tissue. The source of these receptors is a woman aged 55-75 years with non-small cell lung cancer. Both conserved end residues are part of each CDR3. The order of the fields is D gene, V gene, J gene, clone size, CDR3 protein, CDR3 DNA. A D gene is named only where the DNA matches it firmly. Clone size, where shown, is once, few, many, or a class for clones that have expanded.

.	TRBV6-1	TRBJ1-5	.	CSSSRARERTPHQPQHF	TGTTCCAGCAGCCGGGCCCGGGAAAGAACCCCTCATCAGCCCCAACATTTT
TRBD1	TRBV2	TRBJ2-2	once	CASRNRTGHPTGEMFF	TGTGCTAGCAGAAATCGGACAGGACACCCCACCGGGGAGATGTTTTTT
TRBD1	TRBV12-3/TRBV12-4	TRBJ2-3	.	CARSSTGTGATDTQYF	TGTGCCAGAAGCTCAACCGGGACAGGGGCGACAGATACACAGTATTTT
TRBD2	TRBV11-1	TRBJ2-2	.	CASSPRLAGESRGELFF	TGTGCCAGCAGCCCGCGACTAGCGGGAGAATCGAGGGGGGAGCTGTTTTTT
.	TRBV11-2	TRBJ2-5	.	CASSLEGTIGTQYF	TGTGCCAGCAGCTTAGAGGGCACCATTGGGACCCAATACTTC
TRBD1	TRBV30	TRBJ1-1	.	CVWSVRGDRDTEAFF	TGTGTCTGGAGTGTACGTGGGGACAGGGACACTGAAGCTTTCTTT
.	TRBV4-2	TRBJ2-7	.	CASSPPGDEQHF	TGTGCCAGCAGCCCCCCAGGAGACGAGCAGCACTTC
.	TRBV7-9	TRBJ1-2	.	CASSRGGDGYTF	TGTGCCAGCAGTAGGGGGGGCGATGGCTACACCTTC
.	TRBV29-1	TRBJ2-1	.	CSAGNEQLF	TGCAGCGCTGGGAATGAGCAACTCTTC
.	TRBV4-3	TRBJ2-2	medium-sized	CASSQDRSWGTGELFF	TGCGCCAGCAGTCAAGACCGAAGCTGGGGGACCGGGGAGCTGTTTTTT
.	TRBV19	TRBJ2-7	few	CASRHASSYEQYF	TGTGCCAGTCGTCATGCTAGCAGTTACGAGCAGTACTTC
.	TRBV20-1	TRBJ2-2	.	CSARVTGRNTGELFF	TGCAGTGCCAGAGTCACAGGGCGGAACACCGGGGAGCTGTTTTTT
.	TRBV11-2	TRBJ1-3	many	CASSPQRVSGNTIYF	TGTGCCAGCAGCCCCCAAAGAGTCTCTGGAAACACCATATATTTT
.	TRBV5-1	TRBJ2-3	.	CASSLEPTGFTDTQYF	TGCGCCAGCAGCTTGGAGCCTACTGGGTTCACAGATACGCAGTATTTT
TRBD1	TRBV28	TRBJ2-1	many	CASYGTASYNEQFF	TGTGCCAGCTACGGGACAGCGTCCTACAATGAGCAGTTCTTC
TRBD2	TRBV4-3	TRBJ2-3	.	CASNQVGGDTDTQYF	TGCGCCAGCAACCAAGTGGGGGGGGACACAGATACGCAGTATTTT
TRBD1	TRBV6-2/TRBV6-3	TRBJ2-6	.	CASSNHRGETPGANVLTF	TGTGCCAGCTCTAACCACAGGGGGGAAACCCCTGGGGCCAACGTCCTGACTTTC
.	TRBV2	TRBJ1-6	.	CASIVTGGSNSPLHF	TGTGCCAGCATCGTCACGGGGGGCTCTAATTCACCCCTCCACTTT
.	TRBV4-2	TRBJ2-3	.	CASNQDWERSGTDTQYF	TGTGCCAGCAACCAAGATTGGGAGCGGTCTGGCACAGATACGCAATATTTT
TRBD1	TRBV14	TRBJ1-1	.	CASNWDRNTEAFF	TGTGCCAGTAACTGGGACAGGAACACTGAAGCTTTCTTT
.	TRBV6-1	TRBJ2-2	.	CAGETDNSGELFF	TGTGCCGGGGAGACCGACAACAGCGGGGAGCTGTTTTTT
TRBD1	TRBV5-4	TRBJ2-1	.	CGSSSRDSLRFF	TGTGGCAGTAGCTCTAGGGACAGCTTAAGGTTCTTC
.	TRBV11-1	TRBJ1-1	.	CTISLAGNMNTKAFF	TGTACCATCAGCTTAGCGGGGAACATGAACACTAAAGCTTTCTTT
.	TRBV4-3	TRBJ2-3	.	CASIQDPAPSTGTQYF	TGCGCCAGCATCCAAGATCCGGCTCCAAGCACAGGTACGCAGTATTTT
.	TRBV7-9	TRBJ1-5	.	CASSRHGGNQPQHF	TGTGCCAGTAGCCGACATGGGGGCAATCAGCCCCAGCATTTT
.	TRBV6-6	TRBJ1-6	.	CASSLRRGEYSPLHF	TGTGCCAGCAGTTTAAGGAGAGGGGAGTATTCACCCCTCCACTTT
.	TRBV28	TRBJ2-7	many	CASSSASLGDEQYF	TGTGCCAGCAGTTCTGCATCCCTGGGTGACGAGCAGTACTTC
.	TRBV2	TRBJ2-1	.	CASKYQYSNEQFF	TGTGCCAGCAAATATCAGTACTCTAATGAGCAGTTCTTC
.	TRBV6-6	TRBJ2-7	.	CASSRQRGRDYKQNF	TGTGCCAGCAGTCGCCAGAGAGGGAGAGACTACAAGCAGAACTTC
.	TRBV29-1	TRBJ1-2	.	CGVFGGAYGYTF	TGCGGCGTTTTTGGGGGCGCGTATGGCTATACCTTC
TRBD2	TRBV5-4	TRBJ2-7	.	CGSSLINGGSYEQYF	TGTGGCAGCAGCTTGATTAACGGGGGGTCCTACGAGCAGTACTTC
TRBD1	TRBV6-5	TRBJ2-7	.	CACRNTGTGGYEKYF	TGTGCCTGCAGGAACACCGGGACAGGGGGCTACGAAAAGTACTTC
.	TRBV12-3/TRBV12-4	TRBJ2-6	.	CASSLRRAGANVPTF	TGTGCCAGTAGTTTAAGGAGGGCTGGGGCCAACGTCCCGACTTTC
.	TRBV4-1	TRBJ2-7	.	CASSQAGTIHEQYF	TGCGCTAGCAGCCAGGCTGGGACAATTCACGAGCAGTACTTC
.	TRBV5-4	TRBJ2-2	medium-sized	CASSSGQDTGELFF	TGTGCCAGCAGCTCAGGGCAGGACACCGGGGAGCTGTTTTTT
.	TRBV6-5	TRBJ1-1	.	CATTSGIEVFF	TGTGCCACCACTTCCGGGATAGAAGTTTTCTTT
.	TRBV28	TRBJ2-4	.	CASSLPDSGKVRNIQYF	TGTGCCAGCAGTTTGCCCGACTCTGGAAAAGTCAGAAACATTCAGTACTTC
.	TRBV12-3/TRBV12-4	TRBJ2-7	once	CASSFYGGQTYEQYF	TGTGCCAGCAGTTTTTACGGGGGGCAAACCTACGAGCAATACTTC
.	TRBV14	TRBJ1-1	many	CASSQGGLFTEAFF	TGTGCCAGCAGCCAAGGAGGGCTATTCACTGAAGCTTTCTTT
.	TRBV5-5	TRBJ1-5	.	CASSSKFRPAASGGNQPQHF	TGTGCCAGCAGCTCGAAATTTAGGCCCGCGGCGTCTGGCGGCAATCAGCCCCAGCATTTT
.	TRBV12-3/TRBV12-4	TRBJ2-4	.	CASSATGSGTNIRYF	TGTGCCAGCAGTGCAACAGGGAGTGGCACAAACATTCGGTACTTC
.	TRBV11-2	TRBJ2-5	.	CDSSSQGDQETQYF	TGTGACAGCAGTTCACAGGGCGATCAAGAGACCCAGTACTTC
.	TRBV19	TRBJ1-4	once	CASTPTSLISTNEKLFF	TGTGCCAGTACACCAACGAGCCTGATTTCAACTAATGAAAAACTGTTTTTT